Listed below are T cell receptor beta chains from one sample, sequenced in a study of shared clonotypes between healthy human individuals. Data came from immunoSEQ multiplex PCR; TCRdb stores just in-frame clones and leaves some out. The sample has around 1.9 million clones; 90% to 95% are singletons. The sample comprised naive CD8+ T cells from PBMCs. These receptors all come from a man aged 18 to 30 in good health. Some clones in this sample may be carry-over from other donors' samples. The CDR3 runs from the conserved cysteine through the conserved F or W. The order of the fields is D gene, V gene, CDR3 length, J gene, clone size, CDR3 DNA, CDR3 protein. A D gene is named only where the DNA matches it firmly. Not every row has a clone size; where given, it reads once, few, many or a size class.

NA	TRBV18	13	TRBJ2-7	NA	TGTGCCAGCTCACCACCAGCGGACTACGAGCAGTACTTC	CASSPPADYEQYF
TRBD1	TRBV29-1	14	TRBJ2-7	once	TGCAGCGTCAAGAAGTGGGACAGCTCCTACGAGCGGTACTTC	CSVKKWDSSYERYF
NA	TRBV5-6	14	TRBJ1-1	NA	TGTGCCAGCAGCTTGCGGCGGCAGAACACTGAGGCTTTCTTT	CASSLRRQNTEAFF
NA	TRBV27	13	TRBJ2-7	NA	TGTGCCAGCAGTTTTTTCGTGGGGAACGAGCAGTACTTC	CASSFFVGNEQYF
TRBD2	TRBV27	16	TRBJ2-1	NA	TGTGCCAGCAGCACACCGACTAGCGGGAGTGTCTGGGAGCAGTTCTTC	CASSTPTSGSVWEQFF
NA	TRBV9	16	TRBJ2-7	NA	TGTGCCAGCAGCGTAGGTCAGGCCGGGGAATGGGGAGAGCAGTACTTC	CASSVGQAGEWGEQYF
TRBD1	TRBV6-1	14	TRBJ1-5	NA	TGTGCCAGCAGTGAATGGACAGGGGGGCAGCCCCAGCATTTT	CASSEWTGGQPQHF
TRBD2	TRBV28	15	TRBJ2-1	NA	TGTGCCAGCAGTTTAGCGGGAGGCTCCTACAATGAGCAGTTCTTC	CASSLAGGSYNEQFF
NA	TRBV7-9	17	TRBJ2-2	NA	TGTGCCAGCAGCTTAGCGGCGGTCTCCCCGCGGACCGGGGAGCTGTTTTTT	CASSLAAVSPRTGELFF
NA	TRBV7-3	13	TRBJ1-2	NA	TGTGCCAGCAGTCCGGGGGCTAACTATGGCTACACCTTC	CASSPGANYGYTF
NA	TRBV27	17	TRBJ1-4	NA	TGTGCCAGCAGTTCACCCCCGGTTTGGGGCAGGGGCGAAAAACTGTTTTTT	CASSSPPVWGRGEKLFF
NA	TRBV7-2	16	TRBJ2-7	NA	TGTGCCAGCAGCCTCGGTGGGGGGGGCGGCTCCTACGAGCAGTACTTC	CASSLGGGGGSYEQYF
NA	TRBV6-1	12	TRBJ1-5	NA	TGTGCCAGCAGGACTGGCTGGCAGCCCCAGCATTTT	CASRTGWQPQHF
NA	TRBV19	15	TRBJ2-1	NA	TGTGCCAGTAGTATCACTAGCTTGCCCTACAATGAGCAGTTCTTC	CASSITSLPYNEQFF
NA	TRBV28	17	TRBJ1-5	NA	TGTGCCAGCAGCCGCCTTGGGAAAACAGGGTTCCATCAGCCCCAGCATTTT	CASSRLGKTGFHQPQHF
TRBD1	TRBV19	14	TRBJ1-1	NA	TGTGCCAGTAGTAAAAGGGGGCTTAGCGCTGAAGCTTTCTTT	CASSKRGLSAEAFF
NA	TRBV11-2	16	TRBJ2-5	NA	TGTGCCAGCAGCTTGAAGTCCTTCAGTGGGCAAGAGACCCAGTACTTC	CASSLKSFSGQETQYF
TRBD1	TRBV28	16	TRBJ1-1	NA	TGTGCCAGCAGTTTATCTTCAGGGGGCTTGAACACTGAAGCTTTCTTT	CASSLSSGGLNTEAFF
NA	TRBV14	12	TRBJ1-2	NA	TGTGCCAGCAGCCAGGGTGGCTATGGCTACACCTTC	CASSQGGYGYTF
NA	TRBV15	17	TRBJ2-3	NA	TGTGCCACCAGCAGAGATTCGCGCGGACCTAGCACAGATACGCAGTATTTT	CATSRDSRGPSTDTQYF
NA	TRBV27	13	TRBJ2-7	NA	TGTGCCAGCAGCCCTGGGGGTATCCACGAGCAGTACTTC	CASSPGGIHEQYF
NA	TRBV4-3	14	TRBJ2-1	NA	TGCGCCAGCAGCCAATCAATCAGGGCGGGGGAGCAGTTCTTC	CASSQSIRAGEQFF
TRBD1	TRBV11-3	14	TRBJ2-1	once	TGTGCCAGCAGCCACCGGGACAGGGGGGATGAGCAGTTCTTC	CASSHRDRGDEQFF
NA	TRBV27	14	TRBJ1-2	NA	TGTGCCAGTGGGAGGGGGGCCGCGAACTATGGCTACACCTTC	CASGRGAANYGYTF
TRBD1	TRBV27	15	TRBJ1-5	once	TGTGCCAGTAGGGACAGCTCCTTTAGCAATCAGCCCCAGCATTTT	CASRDSSFSNQPQHF
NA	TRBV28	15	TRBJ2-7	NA	TGTGCCAGCAATACGAGTCCGTCCCCTACCTACGAGCAGTACTTC	CASNTSPSPTYEQYF
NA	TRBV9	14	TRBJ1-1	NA	TGTGCCAGCAGCGTAACGGGGGTTGTCACTGAAGCTTTCTTT	CASSVTGVVTEAFF
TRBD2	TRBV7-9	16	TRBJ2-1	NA	TGTGCCAGCAGCTTAACCGGGACTAGCGTTGACAATGAGCAGTTCTTC	CASSLTGTSVDNEQFF
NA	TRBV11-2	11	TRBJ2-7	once	TGTGCCAGCTCCTGGGCTTACGAGCAGTACTTC	CASSWAYEQYF
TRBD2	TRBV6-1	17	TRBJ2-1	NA	TGTGCCAGCAGTGAAGCAGCGGGAGGCCCGGGGCTGGCTGAGCAGTTCTTC	CASSEAAGGPGLAEQFF
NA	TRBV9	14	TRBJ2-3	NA	TGTGCCAGCAGCCCGGGGGGCAGCACAGATACGCAGTATTTT	CASSPGGSTDTQYF
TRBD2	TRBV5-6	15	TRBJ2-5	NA	TGTGCCAGCAGCTTTTCGGGACTAGCGAGAGAGACCCAGTACTTC	CASSFSGLARETQYF
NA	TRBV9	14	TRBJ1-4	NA	TGTGCCAGCAGCGTAGATGGAACTAATGAAAAACTGTTTTTT	CASSVDGTNEKLFF
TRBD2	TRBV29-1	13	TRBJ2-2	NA	TGCAGCCACCATAGCGGGAGCACCGGGGAGCTGTTTTTT	CSHHSGSTGELFF
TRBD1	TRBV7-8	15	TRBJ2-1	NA	TGTGCCAGCAGCGTTGACAGGGGGTCCTACAATGAGCAGTTCTTC	CASSVDRGSYNEQFF